This TCR beta chain was observed in a study of shared clonotypes between healthy human individuals (dated by TCRdb to about 2020). Regarding the research as a whole: The cohort included three men and two women between 18 and 49 years of age. For each donor, three plates each were used for CD4 naive and CD4 memory, two plates were used for CD8 naive, and one plate was used for CD8 memory. To estimate repertoire size and how much clonotypes are shared between individuals, the study performed deep sequencing of blood TCR repertoires from a few healthy adults. Different laboratories and diverse techniques were used to prepare libraries and sequence TCR repertoires, to increase sequencing depth and limit assay-specific biases. Leukapheresis yielded between about 0.85 and 9 billion PBMCs per donor. Results the study describes overall, beyond this receptor: Sampling was restricted to blood, and TCR repertoires in tissues likely differ from the TCR repertoires found in blood. Higher generation probabilities were observed for clonotypes shared by all four sorted-subset donors than for non-shared clonotypes. When a handful of donors were compared, the shared fraction of clonotypes was around 5% for naive CD4, around 3.5% for naive CD8, 2% to 2.5% for memory CD4, and 0.35% to 0.5% for memory CD8. Naive subsets generally had larger estimated clonotype richness than memory subsets. Because the study included a small number of donors, the genetic and exposure-history diversity represented was limited. Based on pairwise subsampling, the degree of clonotype sharing among donors was expected to be affected by sequencing depth. Incomplete sequencing was indicated by rarefaction of sorted-subset datasets, despite the large sequencing depth.

Using the deep immunoSEQ assay, TCR CDR3 regions were amplified from genomic DNA by multiplex PCR. Genomic DNA extracted from each cell subset was distributed evenly over all wells of several immunoSEQ 96-well plates, and each plate served as one replicate. For sorted subsets, each replicate PCR was loaded with around 200 ng genomic DNA, equivalent to 30,000 or so T cell genomes. Purified libraries were measured with a Qubit 3.0 fluorometer, size-checked on a Bioanalyzer 2100, and measured again with the KAPA Library Quantification kit. Every immunoSEQ 96-well plate was sequenced on a separate single-read 150-cycle Illumina NextSeq 550 flow cell. The authors processed their data as follows. Because only junctional sequences without quality scores were contained in the immunoSEQ output, filtering matching that applied to full-length reads could not be performed. Sequences were annotated with PyIR, a Python wrapper for IgBLAST v1.9, using IMGT germline references to assign V/J genes and CDR3. Any read was removed if the V/J assignment was weak (E-value above 1e-6), the CDR3 was missing, or the read contained stop codons, out-of-frame junctions, or ambiguous translated residues. V3J clonotypes were defined as sequences sharing the same inferred V gene, J gene, and CDR3 amino acid sequence. Percentage overlap between repertoires was computed as shared unique clonotypes divided by the size of the smaller repertoire. Three approaches were used to assess repertoire richness: RTK rarefaction, the Chao1 estimator, and Recon v2.1 estimates of unobserved clonotypes. Generation probabilities for all TCRbeta clonotypes obtained by the gDNA method from a few donors were computed using OLGA. TCRdb's version of the immuneACCESS table is confined to in-frame rearrangements and falls short of the full clone set. An unresolved V gene accounts for under half of the shortfall where checked; the remainder is of unknown origin. The D gene and trimming were derived from the DNA, and the V and J assignments and clone size from that table. In this sample the table shows millions of clones, just over 90% of which occur a single time. About 0.13% of the sample lies in the top ten.

In the case of this clone: What antigen it recognizes has not been identified. No base quality values were provided; no much bigger clone lies one nucleotide off.

Donors were healthy HIV-negative adults with no recently reported acute infections or vaccinations. Every donor was a Caucasian adult living in Nashville, Tennessee, USA. CD4+ T cells were enriched by magnetic negative selection, after which naive cells were positively selected on CD45RA and the negative fraction was taken as the memory subset. Blood was obtained by leukapheresis, after which PBMCs were separated by Ficoll-Histopaque density gradient centrifugation and cryopreserved in liquid nitrogen vapor phase. Analytical flow cytometry was used to check the purity and quantity of every magnetically sorted T cell population. Genomic DNA was isolated from every sorted fraction and measured by UV absorbance on a Nanodrop 2000c. The sequence was collected from a man younger than 35 in good health. Sequencing was done on a sample of naive CD4+ T cells sorted from blood. What this sample's cell subset or site label stands for: CD45RA+ positively selected.

The DNA sequence is as follows: TGTGCCAGCAGGTTGACAGGGGGCCCGAGTTACACAGATACGCAGTATTTT. It codes for CASRLTGGPSYTDTQYF. Recombination joined TRBV2 with TRBJ2-3; 10 nucleotides in the junction match TRBD1. Taken from the germline V gene, the CDR1 and CDR2 loops are SNHLY and FYNNEI. There are 17 amino acids in the CDR3, from cysteine to phenylalanine inclusive. The retained sequence is limited to the CDR3, 51 bases, with the frame set at the first base. Trimming removed 6 bases from V and 2 bases from J; the gene matches leave 11 bases unexplained.